One T cell receptor beta chain is described in this entry. The data were obtained in a study of blood T cell repertoires in COVID-19. TCRdb's copy holds only in-frame clones and misses some; the assay was immunoSEQ multiplex PCR. In the table there are 230,000 or so clones, around 90% of which are singletons. The CDR3 is 12 amino acids. The V gene's germline CDR1 is SNHLY and CDR2 FYNNEI. Between the trimmed V and J ends, which lost 9 bases and 7 bases, there was a span of 13 bases. The chain recombines TRBV2 with TRBJ1-5, with D maybe TRBD1 (6 bases). The TCR sequence derives from a woman in her sixties or seventies with COVID-19, enrolled during active disease. The source material was peripheral blood. For the CDR3, the DNA is TGTGCCAGTGCTTTGGACAGCCAGCCCCAGCATTTT. This codes for CASALDSQPQHF.